This TCR beta chain appears in the sequencing data of a study of control samples from healthy donors and cancer patients (TCRdb year 2020). This clone is a singleton in its sample. Its antigen is still unknown. It has no much larger one-base neighbor in the sample; base qualities were not kept. Library preparation was by the immunoSEQ multiplex PCR assay. TCRdb limited this immuneACCESS table to in-frame rearrangements with V and J called. A share of clones is missing; checked studies link under half to unresolved V genes, and the rest is unexplained. Across this sample there are approximately 30,000 clones, with around 94% seen only once. The ten largest clones capture about 6.9% of the sample. The germline V gene sets CDR1 to SQVTM and CDR2 to ANQGSEA. The germline V end is reduced by 6 bases and the J end by 3 bases; junction bases left unmatched: 9. The CDR3 runs 15 residues from the cysteine to the phenylalanine. The sequence is cut down to CDR3 DNA, 45 bases in frame from base 1.

This sequence uses TRBV29-1 and TRBJ1-4; 8 nucleotides in the junction match TRBD1. This TCR came from a man between 60 and 75 years old in good health. The sequenced material came from blood. The base sequence is TGCAGCGTGACAACAGGGGGAACAGCTAATGAAAAACTGTTTTTT. It encodes CSVTTGGTANEKLFF.